The source of this T cell receptor beta chain is a study of cytomegalovirus exposure and HLA in healthy donors. General study findings and limits: The authors later found HLA-associated TCR beta chains more clonally expanded than equally common others.

As regards this clone: Its specificity is not known.

V lost 4 bases to trimming and J lost 3 bases; unmatched junction nucleotides: 9. CDR3 length: 15 amino acids. The germline V gene encodes CDR1 SGHRS and CDR2 YFSETQ. The primer mix had 60 Vbeta and 13 Jbeta primers. Sequenced by immunoSEQ multiplex PCR; TCRdb stores in-frame clones only, minus some. The sample holds some 110,000 clones, approximately 78% seen once. This chain joins TRBV5-1 and TRBJ1-1, with 7 bases matching TRBD1. This sequence was found in a young man in good health and CMV-seropositive. Sample: PBMCs. CDR3 DNA: TGCGCCAGCAGCGCCCGACAGGGTGGGCACACTGAAGCTTTCTTT. Residues: CASSARQGGHTEAFF.